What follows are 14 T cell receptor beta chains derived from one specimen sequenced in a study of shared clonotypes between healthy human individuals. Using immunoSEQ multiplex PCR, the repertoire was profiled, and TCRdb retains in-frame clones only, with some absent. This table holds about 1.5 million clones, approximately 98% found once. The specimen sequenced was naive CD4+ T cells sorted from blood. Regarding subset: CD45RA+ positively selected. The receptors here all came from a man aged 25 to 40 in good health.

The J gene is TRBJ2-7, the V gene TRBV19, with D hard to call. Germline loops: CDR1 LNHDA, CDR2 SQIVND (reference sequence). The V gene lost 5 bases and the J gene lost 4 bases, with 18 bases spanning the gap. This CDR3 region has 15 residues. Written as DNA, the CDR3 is TGTGCCAGTAGTCCGGACGGTGGATCGTTTTACGAGCAGTACTTC. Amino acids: CASSPDGGSFYEQYF.

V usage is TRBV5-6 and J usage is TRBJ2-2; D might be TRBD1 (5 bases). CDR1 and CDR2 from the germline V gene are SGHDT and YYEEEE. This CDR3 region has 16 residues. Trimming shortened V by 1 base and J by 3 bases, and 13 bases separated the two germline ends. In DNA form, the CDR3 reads TGTGCCAGCAGCTTGTGGCAGGGCCAGTACACCGGGGAGCTGTTTTTT. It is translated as CASSLWQGQYTGELFF.

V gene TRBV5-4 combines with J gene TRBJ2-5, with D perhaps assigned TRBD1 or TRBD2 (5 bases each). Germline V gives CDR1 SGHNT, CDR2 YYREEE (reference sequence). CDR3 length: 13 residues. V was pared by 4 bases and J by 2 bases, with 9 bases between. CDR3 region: CASSPGRQETQYF. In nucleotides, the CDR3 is TGTGCCAGCAGCCCGGGACGGCAAGAGACCCAGTACTTC.

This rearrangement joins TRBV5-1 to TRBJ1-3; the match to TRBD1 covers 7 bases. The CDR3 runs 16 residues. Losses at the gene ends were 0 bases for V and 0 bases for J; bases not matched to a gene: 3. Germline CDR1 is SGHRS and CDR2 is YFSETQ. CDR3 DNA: TGCGCCAGCAGCTTGGACAGGGGAGTCTCTGGAAACACCATATATTTT. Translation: CASSLDRGVSGNTIYF.

In DNA form, the CDR3 reads TGCAGCGTTGAGGGTGTTGCCGACTCTGGGGCCAACGTCCTGACTTTC. It encodes CSVEGVADSGANVLTF. The rearrangement joins TRBV29-1 to TRBJ2-6; D ambiguous. The CDR3 spans 16 residues. The germline CDR1 and CDR2 sequences are SQVTM and ANQGSEA. Trimming took off 3 bases at V and 0 bases at J, with 12 bases between the two ends.

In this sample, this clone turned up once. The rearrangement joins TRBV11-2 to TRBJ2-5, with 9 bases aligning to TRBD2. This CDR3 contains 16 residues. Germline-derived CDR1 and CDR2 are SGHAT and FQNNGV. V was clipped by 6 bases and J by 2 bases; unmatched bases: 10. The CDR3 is CASRQRAGGRQETQYF. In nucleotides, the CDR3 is TGTGCCAGCAGACAAAGAGCGGGAGGTCGTCAAGAGACCCAGTACTTC.

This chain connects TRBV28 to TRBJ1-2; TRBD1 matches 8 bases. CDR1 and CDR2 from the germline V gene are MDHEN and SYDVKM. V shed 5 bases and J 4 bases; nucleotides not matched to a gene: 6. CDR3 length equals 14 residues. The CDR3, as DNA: TGTGCCAGCAGTGCGCTGACAGGGGCCTATGGCTACACCTTC. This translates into CASSALTGAYGYTF.

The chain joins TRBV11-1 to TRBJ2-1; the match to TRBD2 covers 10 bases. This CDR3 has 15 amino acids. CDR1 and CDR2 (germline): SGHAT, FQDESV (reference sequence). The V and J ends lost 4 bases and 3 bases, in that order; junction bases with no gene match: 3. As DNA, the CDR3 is TGTGCCAGCAGCTCAGGACTAGCGGACTACAATGAGCAGTTCTTC. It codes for CASSSGLADYNEQFF.

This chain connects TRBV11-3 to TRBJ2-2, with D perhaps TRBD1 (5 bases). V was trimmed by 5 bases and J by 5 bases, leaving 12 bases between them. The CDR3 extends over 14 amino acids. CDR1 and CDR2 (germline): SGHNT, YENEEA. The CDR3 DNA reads TGTGCCAGCAGCGCTCCGGACACAACCGGGGAGCTGTTTTTT. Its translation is CASSAPDTTGELFF.

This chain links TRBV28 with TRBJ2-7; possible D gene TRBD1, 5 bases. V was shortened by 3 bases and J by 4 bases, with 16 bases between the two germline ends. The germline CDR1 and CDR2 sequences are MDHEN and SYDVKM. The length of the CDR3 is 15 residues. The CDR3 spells CASSLVAGRFYEQYF. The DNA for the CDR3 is TGTGCCAGCAGTTTGGTGGCAGGGCGGTTTTACGAGCAGTACTTC. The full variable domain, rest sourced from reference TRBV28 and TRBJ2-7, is DVKVTQSSRYLVKRTGEKVFLECVQDMDHENMFWYRQDPGLGLRLIYFSYDVKMKEKGDIPEGYSVSREKKERFSLILESASTNQTSMYLCASSLVAGRFYEQYFGPGTRLTVT.

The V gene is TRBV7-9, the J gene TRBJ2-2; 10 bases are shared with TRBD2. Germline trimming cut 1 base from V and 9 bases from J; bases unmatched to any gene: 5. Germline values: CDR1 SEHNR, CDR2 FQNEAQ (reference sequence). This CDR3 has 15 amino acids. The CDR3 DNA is TGTGCCAGCAGCTTAGGAGCGGGAGGGCCGCGGGAGCTGTTTTTT. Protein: CASSLGAGGPRELFF.

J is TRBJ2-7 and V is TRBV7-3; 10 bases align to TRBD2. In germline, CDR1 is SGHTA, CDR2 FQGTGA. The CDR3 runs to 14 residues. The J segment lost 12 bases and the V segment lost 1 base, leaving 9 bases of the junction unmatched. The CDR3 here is CASSLNPSGSKSYF. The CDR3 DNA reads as TGTGCCAGCAGCTTAAACCCTAGCGGGAGTAAGTCGTACTTC.

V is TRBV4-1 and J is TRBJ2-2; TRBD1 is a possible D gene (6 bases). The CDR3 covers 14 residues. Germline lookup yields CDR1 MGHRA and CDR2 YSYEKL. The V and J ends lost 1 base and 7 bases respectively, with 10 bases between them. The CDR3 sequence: CASSQVWGRGELFF. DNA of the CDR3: TGCGCCAGCAGCCAAGTGTGGGGGCGCGGGGAGCTGTTTTTT.

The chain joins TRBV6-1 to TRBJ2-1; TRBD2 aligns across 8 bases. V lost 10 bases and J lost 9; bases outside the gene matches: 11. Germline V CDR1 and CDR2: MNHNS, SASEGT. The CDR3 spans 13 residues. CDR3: CATRTSQTGEQFF. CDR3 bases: TGTGCCACCAGGACTAGCCAAACTGGTGAGCAGTTCTTC.